What follows are 16 T cell receptor beta chains derived from one specimen sequenced in a study of response to subunit inactivated influenza vaccine. Via MiXCR, TCRdb re-called the RT-PCR reads, giving one row per CDR3 protein. The sample has 500,000 to 600,000 distinct CDR3 sequences; around 11% are singletons. The same data also contributed to another study, on T cells expressing NK-cell markers. Turning to that study: It was by 5'RACE template switching with UMIs that TCR beta cDNA was made.

Material: PBMCs from blood, obtained on the day of vaccination. All receptors come from a man aged 45-60 years who received an inactivated influenza vaccine.

The sample holds a few counts of this clonotype. The V and J genes are TRBV10-3 and TRBJ1-1; no reliable D call. V lost 8 bases and J 8 bases, leaving 15 bases between the germline ends. The germline V gene encodes CDR1 ENHRY and CDR2 SYGVKD. This CDR3 is built from 12 residues. The CDR3 loop is CAIGPAGREAFF. The CDR3 DNA follows: TGTGCCATCGGCCCAGCGGGGAGGGAAGCTTTCTTT.

There are a few counts of this clonotype. The chain recombines TRBV7-2 with TRBJ1-2, with D possibly being TRBD1 (6 bases). CDR1 is SGHTA and CDR2 is FQGNSA in the germline V gene. There are 15 residues in the CDR3. V lost 5 bases, J lost 1 base, and 14 bases lay in between. DNA of the CDR3: TGTGCCAGCAGCCCATCCGGGGGCCTTAACTATGGCTACACCTTC. Translated: CASSPSGGLNYGYTF.

The chain carries TRBV6-5 and TRBJ1-2; D is uncertain. This CDR3 contains 13 residues. Germline CDR1 and CDR2: MNHEY and SVGAGI. V was pared by 2 bases and J by 2 bases, with 6 bases between. The CDR3 nucleotides read TGTGCCAGCAGTTACGACAAGAACTATGGCTACACCTTC. Encoded protein: CASSYDKNYGYTF.

CDR3 residues: CASSLAGGPNNEQYF. The CDR3 DNA follows: TGCGCCAGCAGTCTAGCGGGAGGGCCTAACAACGAGCAGTACTTC. V gene TRBV5-1 combines with J gene TRBJ2-7; 12 bases match TRBD2. Germline trimming cut 5 bases from V and 5 bases from J; bases unmatched to any gene: 8. Germline lookup yields CDR1 SGHRS and CDR2 YFSETQ. CDR3 length: 15 residues.

The chain is built from TRBV5-5 and TRBJ2-7; 7 positions match TRBD2. This CDR3 contains 15 residues. Germline loops: CDR1 SGHKS, CDR2 YYEKEE (reference sequence). Unmatched junction bases numbered 12, after V lost 6 bases and J lost 3 bases. CDR3 DNA sequence: TGTGCCAGCACCAAAGCGGGACTCACGAGCTACGAGCAGTACTTC. This sequence encodes CASTKAGLTSYEQYF. The full variable domain, its missing parts supplied by reference TRBV5-5 and TRBJ2-7, is DAGVTQSPTHLIKTRGQQVTLRCSPISGHKSVSWYQQVLGQGPQFIFQYYEKEERGRGNFPDRFSARQFPNYSSELNVNALLLGDSALYLCASTKAGLTSYEQYFGPGTRLTVT.

This clonotype was seen repeatedly, ten times or more. This chain joins TRBV2 and TRBJ2-2, with 7 nucleotides matching TRBD1. This CDR3 has 14 amino acids. Germline V gene lookup returns CDR1 SNHLY and CDR2 FYNNEI. With V trimmed by 7 bases and J by 4 bases, 6 bases remained unmatched. CDR3 in DNA: TGTGCCAGCAAATTAACAGGGGTCACCGGGGAGCTGTTTTTT. This codes for CASKLTGVTGELFF. The entire variable domain, with the rest obtained from reference TRBV2 and TRBJ2-2, is as follows: EPEVTQTPSHQVTQMGQEVILRCVPISNHLYFYWYRQILGQKVEFLVSFYNNEISEKSEIFDDQFSVERPDGSNFTLKIRSTKLEDSAMYFCASKLTGVTGELFFGEGSRLTVL.

As to this clonotype: The junction departs from germline at one end; a sequencing error may be responsible. V usage is TRBV16 and J usage is TRBJ2-5, with TRBD1 as a possible D gene (6 bases). The CDR3 totals 13 residues. CDR1 and CDR2 (germline): KGHSY, FQNENV. The CDR3 sequence is CASSQAGAETQCF. The CDR3 DNA reads TGTGCCAGCAGCCAAGCAGGGGCAGAGACCCAGTGCTTC.

The V call is TRBV5-1, the J call TRBJ2-3; perhaps TRBD1 as D (6 bases). The CDR3 totals 15 residues. The germline CDR1 and CDR2 sequences are SGHRS and YFSETQ. Trimming cost V 1 base and J 5 bases, with 14 bases left between them. The CDR3, as DNA: TGCGCCAGCAGCTTGTGGGAACAGGGCCAAGATACGCAGTATTTT. Protein product: CASSLWEQGQDTQYF. The full variable domain, completed using reference TRBV5-1 and TRBJ2-3, is KAGVTQTPRYLIKTRGQQVTLSCSPISGHRSVSWYQQTPGQGLQFLFEYFSETQRNKGNFPGRFSGRQFSNSRSEMNVSTLELGDSALYLCASSLWEQGQDTQYFGPGTRLTVL.

This clonotype was seen more than once but under ten times. The chain has TRBV6-2 or TRBV6-3 and TRBJ1-5, with D perhaps matching TRBD1 (5 bases). Germline V CDR1 and CDR2: MNHEY, SVGEGT. Deletions cut 2 bases from V and 6 bases from J, with 11 bases between. There are 14 residues in the CDR3. CDR3 residues: CASSYRQGGQPQHF. CDR3 sequence (DNA): TGTGCCAGCAGTTACCGGCAGGGTGGTCAGCCCCAGCATTTT.

The chain joins TRBV12-3 or TRBV12-4 to TRBJ2-1; 10 bases fit TRBD2. The CDR3 is made up of 15 amino acids. With 5 bases clipped from V and 7 bases from J, the junction kept 8 bases outside the gene matches. The CDR3 loop is CASSHPGLAKNEQFF. CDR3 bases: TGTGCCAGCAGTCATCCGGGACTAGCGAAAAATGAGCAGTTCTTC.

V gene TRBV7-9 combines with J gene TRBJ2-7; 13 nucleotides match TRBD2. V gave up 5 bases and J gave up 2 bases; unmatched junction bases: 6. The CDR3 runs 16 residues. Germline values: CDR1 SEHNR, CDR2 FQNEAQ (reference sequence). As DNA, the CDR3 is TGTGCCAGCAGCCCCGCAGGGACTAGCGGGACCTACGAGCAGTACTTC. Residues: CASSPAGTSGTYEQYF. The variable domain in full, with the rest retrieved from reference TRBV7-9 and TRBJ2-7, is DTGVSQNPRHKITKRGQNVTFRCDPISEHNRLYWYRQTLGQGPEFLTYFQNEAQLEKSRLLSDRFSAERPKGSFSTLEIQRTEQGDSAMYLCASSPAGTSGTYEQYFGPGTRLTVT.

The chain carries TRBV29-1 and TRBJ2-3; TRBD2 aligns across 14 bases. This CDR3 has 16 residues. Looked up from germline, CDR1 is SQVTM and CDR2 is ANQGSEA. Germline trimming cut 6 bases from V and 1 base from J; bases unmatched to any gene: 6. The CDR3 sequence: CSVSGTSGRGTDTQYF. DNA for the CDR3: TGCAGCGTATCCGGGACTAGCGGGAGAGGCACAGATACGCAGTATTTT.

The rearrangement uses TRBV5-1 and TRBJ1-2; D is uncertain. Trimming shortened V by 5 bases and J by 2 bases, and 13 bases separated the two germline ends. CDR1 and CDR2 (germline): SGHRS, YFSETQ. This CDR3 is 14 amino acids long. The CDR3 sequence is CASSSGIPNYGYTF. The CDR3, as DNA: TGCGCCAGCAGTTCGGGAATCCCAAACTATGGCTACACCTTC.

The gene calls are TRBV7-2 and TRBJ2-2; 7 bases match TRBD2. V shed 2 bases and J 4 bases; nucleotides not matched to a gene: 4. The V gene's germline CDR1 is SGHTA and CDR2 FQGNSA. The CDR3 length is 15 residues. CDR3 amino acids: CASSLPGRVTGELFF. CDR3 bases: TGTGCCAGCAGCTTACCAGGGAGGGTCACCGGGGAGCTGTTTTTT.

This chain links TRBV28 with TRBJ2-5; no firm D call. Germline V gives CDR1 MDHEN, CDR2 SYDVKM. V was trimmed by 6 bases and J by 1 base, leaving 9 bases between them. The CDR3 has 13 amino acids. For the CDR3, the DNA is TGTGCCAGCAGAGGGCTGTTCCAAGAGACCCAGTACTTC. Translated, it gives CASRGLFQETQYF.

The rearrangement uses TRBV6-4 and TRBJ1-2; the D is unclear. The CDR3 consists of 11 residues. The germline V and J ends were trimmed by 3 bases and 13 bases, with 12 bases remaining between them. Per germline, CDR1 MRHNA and CDR2 SNTAGT. In nucleotides, the CDR3 is TGTGCCAGCAGTGAGCACAAAACCGGCACCTTC. This encodes CASSEHKTGTF.